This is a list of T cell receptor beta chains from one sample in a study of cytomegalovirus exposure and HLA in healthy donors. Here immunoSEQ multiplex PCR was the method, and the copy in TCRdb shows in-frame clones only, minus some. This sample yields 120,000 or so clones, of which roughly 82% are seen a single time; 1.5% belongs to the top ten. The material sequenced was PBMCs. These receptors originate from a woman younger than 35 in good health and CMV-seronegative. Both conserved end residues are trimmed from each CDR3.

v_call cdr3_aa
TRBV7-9 ASSSSPGWAGVLIETQY
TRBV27 ASSPHRVGNTEAF
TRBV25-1 ASSDRTGKNEKLF
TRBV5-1 ASSELDRGITGELF
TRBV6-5 ASRTGGGSYNEQF
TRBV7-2 ASSSHRGQADTQY
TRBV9 ASSVGRWGEAF
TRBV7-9 ASSRSGTVATEAF
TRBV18 ASSPQTGTKNTEAF
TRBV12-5 ASGPPLAGAHTGELF
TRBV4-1 ASSQSPLTSGRGRETQY
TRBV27 ASSPGRNYGYT
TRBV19 ATFPRRGEGYGYT
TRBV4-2 ASSQGTGGKNEQF
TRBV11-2 ASSPGTGGGRAGELF
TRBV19 ASSTPTGDNSNQPQH
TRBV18 ASSLTLAGGPNTQY
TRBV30 AWSFRGGGTYNEQF
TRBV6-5 ASTTGVRNTEAF
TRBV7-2 ASSSQTAGARGTQY
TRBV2 ASSERRTYEQY
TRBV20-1 SASDSEAF
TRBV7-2 ASSLVDRAGGYT
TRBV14 ASSPSWWAGNTEAF
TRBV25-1 ASSGNTREQY
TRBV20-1 SASYVGRAF
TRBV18 ASSPSGQGAEQY
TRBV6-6 ARPSRGSNQPQH
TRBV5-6 ASSFVGGTEAF
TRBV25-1 ASRAGTAKATNEKLF
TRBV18 ASSPPNYEQY
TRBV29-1 SVWTGSYEQY
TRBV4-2 ASSRTGGSTDTQY
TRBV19 ATADTMNTEAF
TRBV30 AWTLPLAVEAF
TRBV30 AMGAGGKDTQY
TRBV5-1 ASRKDGSGANALT
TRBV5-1 ASSPRDSLAKNIQY
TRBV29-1 SVDGNTDTQY
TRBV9 ASSVTGTSTDTQY
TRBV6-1 ASTDSRVWSNQPQH
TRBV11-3 ASDPGEGRRNEQF
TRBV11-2 ASLDGELF
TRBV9 ASSVALTGGSYEQF
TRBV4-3 ASSQGLQESYGYT
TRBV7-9 ASSLEAGGIDTQY